One and the same sample provided the 16 T cell receptor beta chains below, sequenced in a study of shared clonotypes between healthy human individuals. Only in-frame clones appear in the TCRdb table, and some are missing; sequencing was by immunoSEQ multiplex PCR. The sample contains hundreds of thousands of clones, 55% to 75% of which appear only once. The sequenced sample consisted of memory CD4+ T cells sorted from blood. The subset was: CD45RA-negative fraction. The receptors here all came from a woman between 25 and 40 years old in good health.

This rearrangement joins TRBV13 to TRBJ2-5; D perhaps matches TRBD2 (5 bases). V dropped 0 bases and J dropped 11 bases, with 16 bases sitting between them. In germline, CDR1 is PRHDT, CDR2 FYEKMQ (reference sequence). CDR3 length: 14 residues. The CDR3 here is CASSLGRNRREQYF. CDR3 bases: TGTGCCAGCAGCTTAGGGAGAAACAGAAGGGAGCAGTACTTC.

The chain has TRBV7-8 and TRBJ2-5; D unresolved. V shed 2 bases and J shed 2 bases, with 3 bases lying between them. Germline loops: CDR1 SGHVS, CDR2 FQNEAQ. The length of the CDR3 is 12 residues. The CDR3 here is CASSLYQETQYF. The CDR3 DNA is TGTGCCAGCAGCTTATATCAAGAGACCCAGTACTTC.

The J gene is TRBJ1-2, the V gene TRBV2; D ambiguous. Per the germline V gene, CDR1 is SNHLY and CDR2 is FYNNEI. V lost 5 bases and J 3 bases, leaving 13 bases between the germline ends. This CDR3 is 14 amino acids long. CDR3 in DNA: TGTGCCAGCAGTAGTTCGAGCCTCCACTATGGCTACACCTTC. This translates into CASSSSSLHYGYTF.

V is TRBV7-6 and J is TRBJ2-5; the D gene could be TRBD1 or TRBD2 (7 bases each). The CDR3 totals 14 residues. Germline assignment: CDR1 SGHVS and CDR2 FNYEAQ. V dropped 5 bases and J dropped 6 bases, with 16 bases sitting between them. The DNA for the CDR3 is TGTGCCAGCAGCCCAGGGGGAGGGCCCAAGACCCAGTACTTC. It encodes CASSPGGGPKTQYF. Combining the CDR3 with reference TRBV7-6 and TRBJ2-5 gives the whole variable domain GAGVSQSPRYKVTKRGQDVALRCDPISGHVSLYWYRQALGQGPEFLTYFNYEAQQDKSGLPNDRFSAERPEGSISTLTIQRTEQRDSAMYRCASSPGGGPKTQYFGPGTRLLVL.

The chain carries TRBV5-1 and TRBJ2-1; D may match TRBD1 or TRBD2 (5 bases each). The CDR3 totals 15 residues. V lost 0 bases and J 8 bases, leaving 15 bases between the germline ends. Germline V gene data show CDR1 as SGHRS and CDR2 as YFSETQ. The CDR3 loop is CASSLGQPLRDEQFF. The CDR3 DNA reads as TGCGCCAGCAGCTTGGGACAGCCCTTGAGGGATGAGCAGTTCTTC.

The table lists this clone with a few counts. The identical CDR3 is also encoded by other nucleotide sequences in the sample. The chain joins TRBV30 to TRBJ2-7, with TRBD2 matching 7 bases. The CDR3 length is 14 residues. Germline assignment: CDR1 GTSNPN and CDR2 SVGIG (reference sequence). V dropped 0 bases and J dropped 0; count of bases not matched to a gene: 2. CDR3 nucleotides: TGTGCCTGGAGTGTTGGCGGGAGCTCCTACGAGCAGTACTTC. It encodes CAWSVGGSSYEQYF. The whole variable domain, remainder taken from reference TRBV30 and TRBJ2-7, is SQTIHQWPATLVQPVGSPLSLECTVEGTSNPNLYWYRQAAGRGLQLLFYSVGIGQISSEVPQNLSASRPQDRQFILSSKKLLLSDSGFYLCAWSVGGSSYEQYFGPGTRLTVT.

This clone showed up just a few times. The chain is built from TRBV4-1 and TRBJ2-2, with D hard to call. V lost 1 base and J lost 7, with 16 bases in between. The germline V gene encodes CDR1 MGHRA and CDR2 YSYEKL. The CDR3 runs to 16 residues. This CDR3 is CASSQALGSAFGELFF. CDR3 DNA sequence: TGCGCCAGCAGCCAAGCATTAGGAAGCGCCTTCGGGGAGCTGTTTTTT.

This sequence joins TRBV11-2 and TRBJ2-7, with D perhaps assigned TRBD1 or TRBD2 (6 bases each). This CDR3 contains 15 residues. Germline CDR1 and CDR2: SGHAT and FQNNGV. With 2 bases removed from V and 2 bases from J, the gap between germline ends came to 13 bases. CDR3 sequence (DNA): TGTGCCAGCAGCTTAATTGTGGGGGGCCCCTACGAGCAGTACTTC. Residues: CASSLIVGGPYEQYF.

This CDR3 reads CASSPPNGGVNTEAFF. Here the CDR3 DNA reads TGTGCCAGCTCACCACCCAACGGGGGAGTGAACACTGAAGCTTTCTTT. The chain recombines TRBV18 with TRBJ1-1; tentative D call: TRBD1 (5 bases). Germline V gives CDR1 KGHSH, CDR2 LQKENI. V dropped 0 bases and J dropped 0 bases, with 11 bases sitting between them. This CDR3 region has 16 residues.

This clone was observed once. The genes are TRBV29-1 and TRBJ2-7; 12 bases line up with TRBD2. Germline CDR1 is SQVTM and CDR2 is ANQGSEA. The CDR3 length is 13 residues. Trimming removed 4 bases from V and 2 bases from J; junction bases left unmatched: 0. The CDR3 nucleotides read TGCAGCGTTGGACTAGCGGGAGCCTACGAGCAGTACTTC. Translating gives CSVGLAGAYEQYF.

About this clone: This sample includes further DNA sequences coding for the same CDR3. The chain links TRBV6-1 to TRBJ1-5; D is perhaps TRBD1 (6 bases). CDR3 length: 14 residues. CDR1 MNHNS and CDR2 SASEGT come from the germline V gene. The V and J ends lost 6 bases and 2 bases respectively, with 11 bases between them. This CDR3 reads CASSEQGGNQPQHF. The CDR3 region has the DNA TGTGCCAGCAGCGAACAGGGTGGCAATCAGCCCCAGCATTTT.

This sequence joins TRBV28 and TRBJ2-7; 12 nucleotides match TRBD2. Germline V gene data show CDR1 as MDHEN and CDR2 as SYDVKM. Trimming cost V 6 bases and J 0 bases; bases outside gene matches: 12. The length of the CDR3 is 18 residues. DNA for the CDR3: TGTGCCAGCAGCCTGAAGATGGGACTAGCGGGTCTCTCCTACGAGCAGTACTTC. This encodes CASSLKMGLAGLSYEQYF.

This clone came up once. The chain employs TRBV10-3 and TRBJ2-7; 8 positions agree with TRBD2. This CDR3 region has 15 residues. After removal of 4 bases from V and 3 bases from J, the junction contained 8 bases not matched to a gene. Looked up from germline, CDR1 is ENHRY and CDR2 is SYGVKD. CDR3 loop: CAISAPTTSGYEQYF. Here the CDR3 DNA reads TGTGCCATCAGTGCTCCAACAACTAGCGGCTACGAGCAGTACTTC.

The rearrangement uses TRBV7-2 and TRBJ2-7; maybe TRBD2 (5 bases). This CDR3 is built from 15 residues. Germline V CDR1 and CDR2: SGHTA, FQGNSA. V dropped 4 bases and J dropped 1 base, with 14 bases sitting between them. The CDR3 DNA sequence: TGTGCCAGCAGCTCCGGGGTAGGGCTATCCTACGAGCAGTACTTC. Protein: CASSSGVGLSYEQYF.

CDR3 sequence: CASSLPETNEKLFF. CDR3 DNA: TGTGCCAGCAGTTTACCCGAAACTAATGAAAAACTGTTTTTT. The chain joins TRBV28 to TRBJ1-4; no definite D call. The germline V and J ends were trimmed by 2 bases and 1 base, with 5 bases remaining between them. The CDR3 totals 14 residues. Per germline, CDR1 MDHEN and CDR2 SYDVKM.

The chain combines TRBV5-1 with TRBJ2-2, with 9 positions matching TRBD1. With V trimmed by 3 bases and J by 2 bases, 11 bases remained unmatched. CDR1 and CDR2 from the germline V gene are SGHRS and YFSETQ. The CDR3 sequence is 18 residues long. Here the CDR3 reads CASSYRDRAFANTGELFF. Written as DNA, the CDR3 is TGCGCCAGCAGCTACCGGGACAGGGCATTTGCAAACACCGGGGAGCTGTTTTTT.